A single T cell receptor beta chain is shown here with its context. Its cognate antigen is unknown. This entry belongs to a study of T cell responses to AZD1222 COVID-19 vaccine. Study-level findings and limits: At 160-218 and 743-854, vaccine-associated CD4 TCRs were dominant, and they spanned spike. Donors were chiefly white British, with a greater number of females, and clonal diversity was perhaps underestimated.

Generated by immunoSEQ multiplex PCR, the TCRdb table keeps only in-frame clones and is missing some. The sample has about 170,000 clones, 70% to 90% seen once; the top ten hold 0.95% to 1.1%. The CDR3 totals 16 residues. Trimming left V 3 bases short and J 1 base short, with 16 bases between. Germline CDR1 and CDR2: SGHVS and FQNEAQ. The chain employs TRBV7-8 and TRBJ2-7; no reliable D call. The clonotype comes from an adult who received the AZD1222 COVID-19 vaccine. Sequences were derived from peripheral blood, sampled 28 days after the second AZD1222 dose. Written as DNA, the CDR3 is TGTGCCAGCAGCTTGGCTCCAGGAACCACTTCCTACGAGCAGTACTTC. Residues: CASSLAPGTTSYEQYF.